This passage covers 20 T cell receptor beta chains from one sample sequenced in a study of response to subunit inactivated influenza vaccine. MiXCR, applied by TCRdb to the RT-PCR reads, yields one record per CDR3 protein. The sample shows some 500,000 distinct CDR3 sequences, less than 30% of them seen only once. Sample: CD4+ T cells sorted from PBMCs, taken 5 days after vaccination. The origin of the receptors is a man aged 50-60 years who received an inactivated influenza vaccine.

The chain combines TRBV29-1 with TRBJ2-1, with D tentatively TRBD1 (6 bases). The CDR3 spans 15 residues. Germline CDR1 is SQVTM and CDR2 is ANQGSEA. V was cut by 7 bases and J by 7 bases, with 23 bases left in between. As DNA, the CDR3 is TGCAGCGCCGTGGGGGCAGGTGCCTTCGAAAATGAGCAGTTCTTC. Encoded protein: CSAVGAGAFENEQFF.

V usage is TRBV5-1 and J usage is TRBJ1-6; 8 nucleotides align to TRBD1. Germline V gene sequence: CDR1 SGHRS, CDR2 YFSETQ. V lost 4 bases to trimming and J lost 9 bases; unmatched junction nucleotides: 9. The CDR3 is 15 amino acids. The CDR3 region is CASSLDRAKFSPLHF. Here the CDR3 DNA reads TGCGCCAGCAGCCTGGACAGGGCTAAGTTTTCACCCCTCCACTTT.

This clonotype has more than one count but fewer than ten. The chain carries TRBV6-1 and TRBJ2-3, with 9 bases aligning to TRBD2. With V trimmed by 6 bases and J by 4 bases, 11 bases remained unmatched. Germline V gene sequence: CDR1 MNHNS, CDR2 SASEGT. There are 16 residues in the CDR3. The CDR3 loop is CASSGSGAGGADTQYF. In nucleotides, the CDR3 is TGTGCCAGCAGCGGATCTGGAGCGGGGGGTGCAGATACGCAGTATTTT.

V is TRBV18 and J is TRBJ2-3; D call uncertain. Trimming stripped 3 bases from V and 2 bases from J, with 12 bases between. CDR3 length: 15 amino acids. The germline gives CDR1 KGHSH, CDR2 LQKENI. The CDR3 bases are TGTGCCAGCTCACCCTCGGCCCCTAACACAGATACGCAGTATTTT. Amino acid sequence: CASSPSAPNTDTQYF.

CDR3 in DNA: TGTGCCAGCAGAGCGGGACTAGCGGGAGGGGGAGAAGAGACCCAGTACTTC. This gives the protein CASRAGLAGGGEETQYF. The chain combines TRBV12-3 or TRBV12-4 with TRBJ2-5; the match to TRBD2 covers 16 bases. J was trimmed by 3 bases and V by 6 bases; bases with no gene match: 7. The CDR3 extends over 17 amino acids.

V usage is TRBV5-5 and J usage is TRBJ2-2; D uncertain. V lost 2 bases, J lost 6 bases, and 8 bases lay in between. CDR1 is SGHKS, CDR2 YYEKEE, per germline (reference sequence). The CDR3 consists of 13 residues. CDR3 protein: CASSFVGSGELFF. The CDR3, as DNA: TGTGCCAGCAGCTTTGTGGGGTCCGGGGAGCTGTTTTTT.

V is TRBV12-3 or TRBV12-4 and J is TRBJ1-1, with D maybe TRBD1 (5 bases). This CDR3 is built from 16 residues. V lost 7 bases to trimming and J lost 5 bases, with 23 bases between them. CDR3 sequence: CASNPGGGRGGTEAFF. CDR3 in DNA: TGTGCCAGCAACCCCGGGGGGGGAAGGGGAGGAACTGAAGCTTTCTTT.

The table lists this clonotype with a few counts. The chain joins TRBV20-1 to TRBJ1-1; D is perhaps TRBD1 (6 bases). The CDR3 spans 14 residues. Germline assignment: CDR1 DFQATT and CDR2 SNEGSKA (reference sequence). V lost 6 bases, J lost 5 bases, and 19 bases lay in between. The CDR3 is CSAAPGAGETEAFF. DNA for the CDR3: TGCAGTGCCGCCCCCGGGGCAGGGGAGACTGAAGCTTTCTTT.

This clonotype was observed a handful of times. J is TRBJ2-6 and V is TRBV7-2, with 8 bases fitting TRBD1. CDR3 length equals 17 residues. The J segment lost 0 bases and the V segment lost 4 bases, leaving 5 bases of the junction unmatched. Germline lookup yields CDR1 SGHTA and CDR2 FQGNSA. DNA for the CDR3: TGTGCCAGCAGCTATCGGACAGGGTTCTCTGGGGCCAACGTCCTGACTTTC. Translation: CASSYRTGFSGANVLTF.

This chain uses TRBV20-1 with TRBJ1-5; 11 bases are a match to TRBD1. Germline values: CDR1 DFQATT, CDR2 SNEGSKA (reference sequence). This CDR3 comprises 14 residues. The trim removed 1 base at V and 4 bases at J, leaving 0 bases unmatched. CDR3 sequence: CSARGDRGNQPQHF. DNA for the CDR3: TGCAGTGCTAGAGGGGACAGGGGGAATCAGCCCCAGCATTTT.

V usage is TRBV4-3 and J usage is TRBJ1-1; no clear D gene. Germline V gene sequence: CDR1 LGHNA, CDR2 YSLEER. The CDR3 has 14 residues. Trimming stripped 1 base from V and 5 bases from J, with 11 bases between. The CDR3: CASSQVVGVTEAFF. CDR3 coding DNA: TGCGCCAGCAGCCAAGTGGTGGGAGTGACTGAAGCTTTCTTT.

In this sample, this clonotype turned up a few times. The J gene is TRBJ2-3, the V gene TRBV28, with 9 positions matching TRBD1. The CDR3 runs 16 residues. Germline trimming cut 5 bases from V and 2 bases from J; bases unmatched to any gene: 8. Germline V lookup: CDR1 MDHEN, CDR2 SYDVKM. The CDR3 spells CASSATGTGPTDTQYF. In nucleotides, the CDR3 is TGTGCCAGCAGTGCGACCGGGACAGGGCCCACAGATACGCAGTATTTT.

This clonotype was counted between two and nine times. This sequence joins TRBV4-3 and TRBJ2-3; 12 positions agree with TRBD1. The CDR3 has 18 amino acids. J lost 5 bases, V lost 2 bases, and 11 bases had no gene match. The germline V gene has CDR1 LGHNA and CDR2 YSLEER. CDR3 DNA: TGCGCCAGCAGCCAATACGGGACAGGGGGCGCCGGCGGAGATACGCAGTATTTT. Translating it yields CASSQYGTGGAGGDTQYF.

Regarding this clonotype: This may stem from a read error, because a much larger clone lies one nucleotide away. The chain is built from TRBV30 and TRBJ2-7, with TRBD1 matching over 11 bases. The CDR3 is 15 amino acids. Germline V gene sequence: CDR1 GTSNPN, CDR2 SVGIG (reference sequence). CDR3 sequence (DNA): TGTGCCTGGGATAGGACAGGGGGCATATCCTACGGGCAGTACTTC. It yields the protein CAWDRTGGISYGQYF.

At least ten counts were recorded for this clonotype. V gene TRBV20-1 combines with J gene TRBJ2-7; 13 positions match TRBD2. With 7 bases clipped from V and 5 bases from J, the junction kept 8 bases outside the gene matches. The CDR3 has 14 amino acids. Per germline, CDR1 DFQATT and CDR2 SNEGSKA (reference sequence). The CDR3 DNA reads TGCAGTGTTGGACTAGCGGGGGCGACCCACGAGCAGTACTTC. Amino acids: CSVGLAGATHEQYF.

This rearrangement joins TRBV11-2 to TRBJ2-3; D uncertain. The CDR3 totals 14 residues. Deletions cut 1 base from V and 2 bases from J, with 7 bases between. CDR1 and CDR2 (germline): SGHAT, FQNNGV. CDR3 DNA: TGTGCCAGCAGCTTAGTTGAATTCACAGATACGCAGTATTTT. Residues: CASSLVEFTDTQYF. Drawing the rest from reference TRBV11-2 and TRBJ2-3, the complete variable domain is EAGVAQSPRYKIIEKRQSVAFWCNPISGHATLYWYQQILGQGPKLLIQFQNNGVVDDSQLPKDRFSAERLKGVDSTLKIQPAKLEDSAVYLCASSLVEFTDTQYFGPGTRLTVL.

This clonotype was seen a few times. The gene calls are TRBV20-1 and TRBJ1-1; D is possibly TRBD1 (6 bases). From germline, CDR1 is DFQATT and CDR2 SNEGSKA (reference sequence). This CDR3 is built from 12 residues. V was cut by 4 bases and J by 5 bases, with 11 bases left in between. CDR3 amino acids: CSATRGRTEAFF. CDR3 bases: TGCAGTGCTACCAGGGGACGAACTGAAGCTTTCTTT.

This clonotype was found a few times. V is TRBV12-3 or TRBV12-4 and J is TRBJ2-5; TRBD2 agrees at 12 bases. The CDR3 spans 14 residues. With V trimmed by 6 bases and J by 8 bases, 7 bases remained unmatched. CDR3 coding DNA: TGTGCCAGCAGCCCGCGGACTAGCGGGGCCACCCAGTACTTC. It encodes CASSPRTSGATQYF.

V gene TRBV20-1 combines with J gene TRBJ1-1; possible D gene TRBD1, 5 bases. Germline V CDR1 and CDR2: DFQATT, SNEGSKA (reference sequence). Trimming stripped 2 bases from V and 1 base from J, with 8 bases between. This CDR3 has 13 residues. The CDR3 region has the DNA TGCAGTGCTAGACAAACAGGGAACACTGAAGCTTTCTTT. Translating it yields CSARQTGNTEAFF.

This rearrangement joins TRBV20-1 to TRBJ2-2; D is unclear. The CDR3 sequence is 14 residues long. Trimming pared 5 bases from V and 0 bases from J, leaving 10 bases between. The germline gives CDR1 DFQATT, CDR2 SNEGSKA (reference sequence). The CDR3 nucleotides are TGCAGTGCTCCCGGGCAGACGAACACCGGGGAGCTGTTTTTT. The encoded protein is CSAPGQTNTGELFF.